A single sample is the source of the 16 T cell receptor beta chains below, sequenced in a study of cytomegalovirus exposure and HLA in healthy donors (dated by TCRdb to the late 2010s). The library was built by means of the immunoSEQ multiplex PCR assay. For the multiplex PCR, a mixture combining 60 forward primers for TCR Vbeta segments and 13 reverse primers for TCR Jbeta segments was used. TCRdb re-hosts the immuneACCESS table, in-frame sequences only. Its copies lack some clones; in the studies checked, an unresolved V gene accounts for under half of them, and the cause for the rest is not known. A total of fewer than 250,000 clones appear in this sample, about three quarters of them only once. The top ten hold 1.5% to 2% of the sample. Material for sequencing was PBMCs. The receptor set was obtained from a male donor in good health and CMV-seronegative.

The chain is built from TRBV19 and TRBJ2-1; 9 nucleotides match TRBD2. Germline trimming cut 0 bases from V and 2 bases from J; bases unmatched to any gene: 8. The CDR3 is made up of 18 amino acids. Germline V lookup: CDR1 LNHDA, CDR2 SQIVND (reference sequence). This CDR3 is CASSIETRASGTYNEQFF. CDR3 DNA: TGTGCCAGTAGTATAGAAACAAGGGCTAGCGGGACCTACAATGAGCAGTTCTTC.

This chain's CDR3 is CASSLGQGAANEKLFF. The CDR3 DNA is TGCGCCAGCAGCTTGGGACAGGGGGCTGCTAATGAAAAACTGTTTTTT. The chain couples TRBV5-1 to TRBJ1-4; 10 bases align to TRBD1. Trimming removed 0 bases from V and 3 bases from J; junction bases left unmatched: 2. Germline V gives CDR1 SGHRS, CDR2 YFSETQ. The CDR3 has 16 amino acids. Complete variable domain (other parts from reference TRBV5-1 and TRBJ1-4): KAGVTQTPRYLIKTRGQQVTLSCSPISGHRSVSWYQQTPGQGLQFLFEYFSETQRNKGNFPGRFSGRQFSNSRSEMNVSTLELGDSALYLCASSLGQGAANEKLFFGSGTQLSVL.

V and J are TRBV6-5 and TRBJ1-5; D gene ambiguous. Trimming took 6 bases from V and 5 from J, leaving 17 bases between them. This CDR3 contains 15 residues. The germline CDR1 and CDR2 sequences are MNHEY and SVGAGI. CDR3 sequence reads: CASRPENGVDQPQHF. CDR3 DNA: TGTGCCAGCAGGCCGGAGAACGGGGTGGATCAGCCCCAGCATTTT.

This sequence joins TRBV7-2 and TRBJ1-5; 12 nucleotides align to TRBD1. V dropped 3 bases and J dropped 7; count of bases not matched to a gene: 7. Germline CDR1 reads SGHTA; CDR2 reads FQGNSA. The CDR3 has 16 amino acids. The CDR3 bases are TGTGCCAGCAGCTTCCGGGACAGGGGGCGCGGACAGCCCCAGCATTTT. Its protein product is CASSFRDRGRGQPQHF. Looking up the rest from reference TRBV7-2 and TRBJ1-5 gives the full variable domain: GAGVSQSPSNKVTEKGKDVELRCDPISGHTALYWYRQSLGQGLEFLIYFQGNSAPDKSGLPSDRFSAERTGGSVSTLTIQRTQQEDSAVYLCASSFRDRGRGQPQHFGDGTRLSIL.

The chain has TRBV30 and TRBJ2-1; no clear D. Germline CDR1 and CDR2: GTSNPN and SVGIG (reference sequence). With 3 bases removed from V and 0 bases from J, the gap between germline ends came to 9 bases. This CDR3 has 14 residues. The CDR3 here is CAWRLPGSYNEQFF. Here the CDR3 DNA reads TGTGCCTGGAGACTTCCGGGCTCCTACAATGAGCAGTTCTTC.

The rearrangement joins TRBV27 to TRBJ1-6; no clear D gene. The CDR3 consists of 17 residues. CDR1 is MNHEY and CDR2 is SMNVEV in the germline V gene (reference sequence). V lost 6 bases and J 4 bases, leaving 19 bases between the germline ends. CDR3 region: CASRDPGTDRYNSPLHF. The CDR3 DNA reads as TGTGCCAGCAGAGACCCGGGTACCGATAGATATAATTCACCCCTCCACTTT.

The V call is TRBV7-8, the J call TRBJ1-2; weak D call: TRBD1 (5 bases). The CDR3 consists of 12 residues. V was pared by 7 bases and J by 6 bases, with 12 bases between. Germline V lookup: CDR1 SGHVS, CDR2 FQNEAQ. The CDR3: CASTGRGDGYTF. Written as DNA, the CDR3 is TGTGCCAGCACCGGTCGGGGGGATGGCTACACCTTC.

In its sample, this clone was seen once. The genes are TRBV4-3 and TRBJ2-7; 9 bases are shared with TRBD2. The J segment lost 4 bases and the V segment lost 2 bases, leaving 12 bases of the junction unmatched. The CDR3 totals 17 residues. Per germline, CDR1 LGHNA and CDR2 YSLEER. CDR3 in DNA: TGCGCCAGCAGCCAACAAGAGACTAGCGGAGAGAGGTACGAGCAGTACTTC. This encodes CASSQQETSGERYEQYF.

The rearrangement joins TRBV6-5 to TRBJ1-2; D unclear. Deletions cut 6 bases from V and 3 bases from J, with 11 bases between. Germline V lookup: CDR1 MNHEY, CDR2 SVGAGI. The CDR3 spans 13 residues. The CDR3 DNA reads TGTGCCAGCAGCGAAACTTTATACTATGGCTACACCTTC. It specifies CASSETLYYGYTF.

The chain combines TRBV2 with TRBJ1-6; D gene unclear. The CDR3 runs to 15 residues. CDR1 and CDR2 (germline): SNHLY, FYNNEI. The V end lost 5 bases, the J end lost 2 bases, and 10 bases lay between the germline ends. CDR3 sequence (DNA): TGTGCCAGCAGTCGGGAGAACACCTATAATTCACCCCTCCACTTT. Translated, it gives CASSRENTYNSPLHF.

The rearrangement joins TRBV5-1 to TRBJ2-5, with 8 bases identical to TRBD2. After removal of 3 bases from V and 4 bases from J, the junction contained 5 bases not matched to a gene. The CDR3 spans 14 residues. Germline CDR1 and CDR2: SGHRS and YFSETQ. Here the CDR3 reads CASSSLAGRETQYF. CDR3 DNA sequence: TGCGCCAGCAGCTCCTTAGCGGGGAGAGAGACCCAGTACTTC.

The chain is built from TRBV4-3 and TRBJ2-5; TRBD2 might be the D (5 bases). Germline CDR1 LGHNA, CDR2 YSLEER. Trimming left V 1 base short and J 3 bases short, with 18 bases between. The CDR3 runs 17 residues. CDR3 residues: CASSQALISSGEETQYF. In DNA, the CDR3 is TGCGCCAGCAGCCAAGCTCTCATCTCCAGCGGAGAAGAGACCCAGTACTTC.

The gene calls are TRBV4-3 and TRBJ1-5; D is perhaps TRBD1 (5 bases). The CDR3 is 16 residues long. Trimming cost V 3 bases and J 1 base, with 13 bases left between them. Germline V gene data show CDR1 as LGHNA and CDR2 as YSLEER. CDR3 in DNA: TGCGCCAGCAGCCAGTCAGGCGGGGGAAGCAATCAGCCCCAGCATTTT. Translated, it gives CASSQSGGGSNQPQHF.

The CDR3 loop reads CASSPSRVGTRNTEAFF. CDR3 DNA sequence: TGTGCCAGCAGCCCGAGTAGGGTTGGTACTAGGAACACTGAAGCTTTCTTT. The chain has TRBV27 and TRBJ1-1; D ambiguous. From germline, CDR1 is MNHEY and CDR2 SMNVEV (reference sequence). V dropped 6 bases and J dropped 1 base, with 21 bases sitting between them. The CDR3 covers 17 residues.

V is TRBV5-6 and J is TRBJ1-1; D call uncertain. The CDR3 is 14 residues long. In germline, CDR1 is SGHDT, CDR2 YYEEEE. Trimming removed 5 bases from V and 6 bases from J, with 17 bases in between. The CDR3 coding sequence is TGTGCCAGCAGTTATTCCGGGGTTGTGTCTGAAGCTTTCTTT. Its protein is CASSYSGVVSEAFF.

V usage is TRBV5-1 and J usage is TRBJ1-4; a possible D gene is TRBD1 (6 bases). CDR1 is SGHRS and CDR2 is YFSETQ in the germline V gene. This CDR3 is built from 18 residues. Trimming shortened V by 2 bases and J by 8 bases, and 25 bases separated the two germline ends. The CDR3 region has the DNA TGCGCCAGCAGCTTCGTATCCCGGCAACAGGGCATGGGGGAAAAACTGTTTTTT. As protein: CASSFVSRQQGMGEKLFF. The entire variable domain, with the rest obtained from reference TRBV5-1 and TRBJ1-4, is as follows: KAGVTQTPRYLIKTRGQQVTLSCSPISGHRSVSWYQQTPGQGLQFLFEYFSETQRNKGNFPGRFSGRQFSNSRSEMNVSTLELGDSALYLCASSFVSRQQGMGEKLFFGSGTQLSVL.